These 23 T cell receptor beta chains were all obtained from the same sample, sequenced in a study of OX40 agonist ivuxolimab in advanced cancers. The library came from the immunoSEQ multiplex PCR assay. Imported from immuneACCESS, the table was reduced by TCRdb to in-frame sequences with V and J called. These copies leave out some clones; in studies compared against another copy, an unresolved V gene accounts for under half, and the cause of the remainder is not known. The sample table contains about 100,000 clones; only one count was recorded for around nine tenths of them. Together, the top ten hold approximately 0.31% of the sample. Sequenced material: CD4+ or CD8+ T cells sorted from blood, taken in a trial of the OX40 agonist ivuxolimab. These receptors all come from an adult with an advanced solid tumor such as melanoma, head and neck, liver or kidney cancer.

V is TRBV5-1 and J is TRBJ1-1; the D is unclear. With 0 bases removed from V and 11 bases from J, the gap between germline ends came to 20 bases. CDR3 size: 15 residues. Germline V gene lookup returns CDR1 SGHRS and CDR2 YFSETQ. CDR3 nucleotide sequence: TGCGCCAGCAGCTTGGAAGGGTCTCGTTCTGAGGTCGCTTTCTTT. It is translated as CASSLEGSRSEVAFF.

This chain joins TRBV5-1 and TRBJ2-1; 7 bases agree with TRBD1. The V gene's germline CDR1 is SGHRS and CDR2 YFSETQ. The V and J ends lost 0 bases and 4 bases, in that order; junction bases with no gene match: 1. This CDR3 contains 14 residues. This CDR3 reads CASSLAGQYNEQFF. The CDR3 coding sequence is TGCGCCAGCAGCTTGGCGGGACAGTACAATGAGCAGTTCTTC.

J is TRBJ2-3 and V is TRBV9; D remains ambiguous. The CDR3 contains 16 residues. Germline V gene data show CDR1 as SGDLS and CDR2 as YYNGEE. Trimming left V 4 bases short and J 1 base short, with 16 bases between. The CDR3 coding sequence is TGTGCCAGCAGCACCCAGCCCACGGTAGGCACAGATACGCAGTATTTT. Encoded protein: CASSTQPTVGTDTQYF.

The V gene is TRBV9, the J gene TRBJ1-2; no firm D call. The ends were cut back, 3 bases at V and 6 bases at J, with 24 bases in the middle. The CDR3 is 17 amino acids. Germline CDR1 SGDLS, CDR2 YYNGEE. CDR3 bases: TGTGCCAGCAGCGCTCGTAGTTCGGGTTTTTTAGGAGATGGCTACACCTTC. Its translation is CASSARSSGFLGDGYTF.

The V and J genes are TRBV6-1 and TRBJ2-1, with TRBD1 matching 10 bases. The CDR3 runs to 15 residues. From germline, CDR1 is MNHNS and CDR2 SASEGT. After removal of 7 bases from V and 6 bases from J, the junction contained 9 bases not matched to a gene. In DNA form, the CDR3 reads TGTGCCAGCAAAGGACAGGGGGGGACGGTCAATGAGCAGTTCTTC. Amino acids: CASKGQGGTVNEQFF.

This rearrangement joins TRBV28 to TRBJ1-5, with a weak D call TRBD1 (6 bases). This CDR3 has 14 residues. CDR1 is MDHEN, CDR2 SYDVKM, per germline. Trimming stripped 4 bases from V and 2 bases from J, with 9 bases between. CDR3: CASSSGQGNQPQHF. In DNA form, the CDR3 reads TGTGCCAGCAGTTCGGGACAAGGCAATCAGCCCCAGCATTTT.

This CDR3 is CASSLPGSPLHF. The DNA of the CDR3 is TGTGCCAGCAGCTTACCAGGTTCACCCCTCCACTTT. V and J are TRBV7-9 and TRBJ1-6, with D unresolved. V gave up 2 bases and J gave up 9 bases, with 5 bases separating them. Germline V gene lookup returns CDR1 SEHNR and CDR2 FQNEAQ (reference sequence). There are 12 residues in the CDR3.

J is TRBJ2-3 and V is TRBV27; possible D gene TRBD2, 6 bases. Germline CDR1 is MNHEY and CDR2 is SMNVEV (reference sequence). With 6 bases removed from V and 3 bases from J, the gap between germline ends came to 13 bases. This CDR3 comprises 14 residues. Written as DNA, the CDR3 is TGTGCCAGCAGCGGGGGTCTAACGACAGATACGCAGTATTTT. As protein: CASSGGLTTDTQYF.

The rearrangement uses TRBV5-1 and TRBJ1-4; 8 bases match TRBD1. V lost 0 bases, J lost 7 bases, and 5 bases stayed unmatched. This CDR3 is built from 15 residues. Germline V CDR1 and CDR2: SGHRS, YFSETQ. CDR3: CASSLGQGAGEKLFF. The CDR3 DNA sequence: TGCGCCAGCAGCTTGGGGCAGGGGGCCGGTGAAAAACTGTTTTTT.

J is TRBJ1-2 and V is TRBV28; D is perhaps TRBD1 (5 bases). The CDR3 spans 14 residues. Germline assignment: CDR1 MDHEN and CDR2 SYDVKM. Deletions cut 4 bases from V and 4 bases from J, with 13 bases between. The CDR3 bases are TGTGCCAGCAGTTCAGGGTACGTCAGCTATGGCTACACCTTC. Encoded protein: CASSSGYVSYGYTF.

The chain has TRBV11-1 and TRBJ2-7, with 7 bases fitting TRBD1. The CDR3 loop spans 15 amino acids. The V gene end was trimmed by 4 bases and the J gene end by 1 base; junction bases not matched to a gene: 7. Germline V gives CDR1 SGHAT, CDR2 FQDESV (reference sequence). The DNA for the CDR3 is TGTGCCAGCAGCTGGGGGACAGCGAAATCCTACGAGCAGTACTTC. This translates into CASSWGTAKSYEQYF.

This chain links TRBV28 with TRBJ2-2; TRBD2 matches 12 bases. Germline CDR1 reads MDHEN; CDR2 reads SYDVKM. V dropped 6 bases and J dropped 7; count of bases not matched to a gene: 6. The CDR3 is 15 amino acids. The CDR3 reads CASRTSGRRVGELFF. The CDR3 DNA reads TGTGCCAGCAGAACTAGCGGGAGGCGAGTCGGGGAGCTGTTTTTT.

The V gene is TRBV18, the J gene TRBJ2-3; 8 bases fit TRBD2. The germline V gene encodes CDR1 KGHSH and CDR2 LQKENI. The CDR3 spans 16 residues. V gave up 3 bases and J gave up 4 bases; unmatched junction bases: 9. In nucleotides, the CDR3 is TGTGCCAGCTCACCGTCCGGGACTAGTGACTCAGATACGCAGTATTTT. Protein sequence: CASSPSGTSDSDTQYF.

This chain connects TRBV2 to TRBJ2-3, with TRBD2 identical over 7 bases. J was trimmed by 7 bases and V by 5 bases; bases with no gene match: 0. Germline lookup yields CDR1 SNHLY and CDR2 FYNNEI. The CDR3 length is 11 residues. The CDR3 here is CASSSGNTQYF. The CDR3 coding sequence is TGTGCCAGCAGTAGCGGGAATACGCAGTATTTT.

J is TRBJ1-1 and V is TRBV5-6, with D unresolved. The V end lost 0 bases, the J end lost 6 bases, and 6 bases lay between the germline ends. Germline CDR1 and CDR2: SGHDT and YYEEEE. This CDR3 comprises 12 residues. The CDR3 nucleotides are TGTGCCAGCAGCTTGGGTCTGGCTGAAGCTTTCTTT. Protein product: CASSLGLAEAFF.

Here the CDR3 DNA reads TGCGCCAGCAGCCAAGTATACGGGACTAGCGGTAGAGAGACCCAGTACTTC. Protein product: CASSQVYGTSGRETQYF. The chain has TRBV4-3 and TRBJ2-5, with 11 bases identical to TRBD2. Trimming took 1 base from V and 4 from J; bases not matched to a gene: 8. This CDR3 has 17 residues. Germline V gene lookup returns CDR1 LGHNA and CDR2 YSLEER.

The chain couples TRBV28 to TRBJ1-5; D may be TRBD1 (6 bases). Germline assignment: CDR1 MDHEN and CDR2 SYDVKM. The V end lost 1 base, the J end lost 1 base, and 11 bases lay between the germline ends. The CDR3 sequence is 16 residues long. CDR3 region: CASSLFGRGSNQPQHF. The CDR3 DNA reads TGTGCCAGCAGTTTATTCGGCAGGGGAAGCAATCAGCCCCAGCATTTT.

The chain carries TRBV5-5 and TRBJ2-1; 8 bases match TRBD2. J lost 4 bases, V lost 4 bases, and 4 bases had no gene match. In germline, CDR1 is SGHKS, CDR2 YYEKEE (reference sequence). The length of the CDR3 is 14 residues. The CDR3 nucleotides read TGTGCCAGCAGCCCGACTAGCGCATACAATGAGCAGTTCTTC. As protein: CASSPTSAYNEQFF.

J is TRBJ2-4 and V is TRBV5-4; TRBD1 is a possible D gene (5 bases). The V end was cut by 4 bases, the J end by 5 bases, with 13 bases between. The length of the CDR3 is 14 residues. CDR1 SGHNT and CDR2 YYREEE come from the germline V gene (reference sequence). The chain's CDR3 is CASSPTDAENIQYF. As DNA, the CDR3 is TGTGCCAGCAGCCCGACAGACGCCGAAAACATTCAGTACTTC.

The chain joins TRBV6-6 to TRBJ2-1; D may be TRBD1 (6 bases). The germline V and J ends were trimmed by 6 bases and 5 bases, with 14 bases remaining between them. Germline values: CDR1 MNHNY, CDR2 SVGAGI (reference sequence). The CDR3 covers 14 residues. The CDR3 sequence: CASRQTGRDNEQFF. The CDR3, as DNA: TGTGCCAGCAGACAGACAGGTCGGGACAATGAGCAGTTCTTC.

This sequence joins TRBV18 and TRBJ2-5; TRBD2 matches at 9 bases. Germline V gives CDR1 KGHSH, CDR2 LQKENI. This CDR3 has 18 amino acids. V was clipped by 3 bases and J by 4 bases; unmatched bases: 15. CDR3 residues: CASSPGSGRSPGGETQYF. CDR3 sequence (DNA): TGTGCCAGCTCACCGGGAAGCGGGAGGAGCCCAGGGGGAGAGACCCAGTACTTC.

This clone appeared a single time. This chain connects TRBV5-4 to TRBJ2-3; the D gene is possibly TRBD2 (5 bases). In germline, CDR1 is SGHNT, CDR2 YYREEE (reference sequence). V gave up 1 base and J gave up 1 base, with 7 bases separating them. This CDR3 region has 14 residues. The CDR3 bases are TGTGCCAGCAGCTTGATTAGCGGCACAGATACGCAGTATTTT. This codes for CASSLISGTDTQYF.

The CDR3 sequence: CASRLLAGRDNEQFF. DNA of the CDR3: TGTGCCAGCAGACTACTAGCGGGGAGGGACAATGAGCAGTTCTTC. The rearrangement uses TRBV6-1 and TRBJ2-1, with TRBD2 identical over 10 bases. J lost 5 bases, V lost 6 bases, and 7 bases had no gene match. The CDR3 is 15 residues long. Germline V lookup: CDR1 MNHNS, CDR2 SASEGT.